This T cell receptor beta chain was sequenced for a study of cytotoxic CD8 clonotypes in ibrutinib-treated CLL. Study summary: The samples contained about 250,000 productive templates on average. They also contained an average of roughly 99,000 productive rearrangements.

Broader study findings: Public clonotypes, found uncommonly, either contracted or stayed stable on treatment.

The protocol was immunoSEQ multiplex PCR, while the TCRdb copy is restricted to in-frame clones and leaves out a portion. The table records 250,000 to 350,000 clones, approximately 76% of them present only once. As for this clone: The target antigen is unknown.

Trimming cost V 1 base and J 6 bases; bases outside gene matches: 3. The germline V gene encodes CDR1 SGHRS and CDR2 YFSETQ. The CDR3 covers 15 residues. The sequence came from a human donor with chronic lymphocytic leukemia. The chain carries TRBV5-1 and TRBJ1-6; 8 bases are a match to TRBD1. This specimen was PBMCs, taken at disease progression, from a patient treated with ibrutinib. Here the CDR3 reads CASSLRTGSNSPLHF. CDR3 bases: TGCGCCAGCAGCTTGCGGACAGGGTCTAATTCACCCCTCCACTTT.